There are many counts of the clone carrying this TCR beta chain. Its specificity is not known. The data derive from a study of response to subunit inactivated influenza vaccine. Study-wide results and limits: It was suggested by the authors that few new T cells are recruited by each seasonal influenza vaccination.

The germline V and J ends were trimmed by 6 bases and 6 bases, with 15 bases remaining between them. The CDR3 totals 15 residues. Via MiXCR, TCRdb re-called the RT-PCR reads, giving one row per CDR3 protein. The sample shows 650,000 to 800,000 distinct CDR3 sequences, roughly 14% of them seen only once. The material was PBMCs from blood, obtained about 14 days before vaccination. The chain combines TRBV12-3 or TRBV12-4 with TRBJ1-6; D uncertain. This clonotype was obtained from a man aged 45-65 years who received an inactivated influenza vaccine. CDR3 DNA: TGTGCCAGCAGCAATGGCCGCCCCACTAATTCACCCCTCCACTTT. Protein product: CASSNGRPTNSPLHF.